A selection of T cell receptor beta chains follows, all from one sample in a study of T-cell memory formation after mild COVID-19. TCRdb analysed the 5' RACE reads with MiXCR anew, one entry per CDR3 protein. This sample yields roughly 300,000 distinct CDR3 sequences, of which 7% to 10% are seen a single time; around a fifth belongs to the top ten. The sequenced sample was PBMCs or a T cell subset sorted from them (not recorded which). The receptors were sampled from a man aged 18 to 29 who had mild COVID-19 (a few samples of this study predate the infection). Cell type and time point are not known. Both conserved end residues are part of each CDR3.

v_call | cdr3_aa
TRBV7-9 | CASSLVGYPQYF
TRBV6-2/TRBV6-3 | CASSYDSGYEQYF
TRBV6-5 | CATRGGTFKSPLHF
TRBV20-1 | CSANRDTLYGYTF
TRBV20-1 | CSALTPDGSSYNEQFF
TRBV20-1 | CSVLSGGNGETQYF
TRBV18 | CASSPDKFLGYTF
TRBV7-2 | CASSLGMQGYGYTF
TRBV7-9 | CASSLALGEIYGYTF
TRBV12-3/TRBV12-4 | CASSSGPLDEQFF
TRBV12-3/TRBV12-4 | CASSYDRVSDEQYF
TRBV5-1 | CASSLSVGLTHYEQYF
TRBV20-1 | CSARVRTSSGNTIYF
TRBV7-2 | CASSSSDGSNQPQHF
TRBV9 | CASSEGQGSSPLHF
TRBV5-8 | CASSRTGVDYGYTF
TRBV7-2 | CASSGGPTGETQYF
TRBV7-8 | CASSAGDGGDEKLFF
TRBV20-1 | CSASETVYGYTF
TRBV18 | CASSTDHLLEQFF
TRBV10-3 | CAIAGLVTDTQYF
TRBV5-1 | CASSLLGTEETQYF
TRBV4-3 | CASSQVLTRAAYNEQFF